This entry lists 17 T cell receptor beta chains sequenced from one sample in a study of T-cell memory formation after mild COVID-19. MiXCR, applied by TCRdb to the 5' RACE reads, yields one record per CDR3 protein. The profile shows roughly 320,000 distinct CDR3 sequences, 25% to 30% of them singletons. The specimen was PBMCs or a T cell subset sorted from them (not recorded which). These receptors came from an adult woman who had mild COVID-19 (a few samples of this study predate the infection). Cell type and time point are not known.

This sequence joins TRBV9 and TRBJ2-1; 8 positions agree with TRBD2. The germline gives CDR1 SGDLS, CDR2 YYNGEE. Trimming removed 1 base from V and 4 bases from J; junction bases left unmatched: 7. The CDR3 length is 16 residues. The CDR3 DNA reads TGTGCCAGCAGCGTACTGGCGGGGGGACCTTACAATGAGCAGTTCTTC. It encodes CASSVLAGGPYNEQFF.

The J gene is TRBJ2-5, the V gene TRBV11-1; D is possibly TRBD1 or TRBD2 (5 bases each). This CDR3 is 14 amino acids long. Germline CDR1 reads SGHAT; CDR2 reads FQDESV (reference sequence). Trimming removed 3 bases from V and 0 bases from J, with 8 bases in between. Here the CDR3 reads CASSLRGNQETQYF. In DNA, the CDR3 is TGTGCCAGCAGCTTGAGGGGCAACCAAGAGACCCAGTACTTC.

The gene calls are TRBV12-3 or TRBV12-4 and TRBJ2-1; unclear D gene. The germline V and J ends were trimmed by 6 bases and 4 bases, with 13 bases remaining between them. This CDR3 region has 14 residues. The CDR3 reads CASSHPTEYNEQFF. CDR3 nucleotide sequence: TGTGCCAGCAGCCATCCGACGGAATACAATGAGCAGTTCTTC.

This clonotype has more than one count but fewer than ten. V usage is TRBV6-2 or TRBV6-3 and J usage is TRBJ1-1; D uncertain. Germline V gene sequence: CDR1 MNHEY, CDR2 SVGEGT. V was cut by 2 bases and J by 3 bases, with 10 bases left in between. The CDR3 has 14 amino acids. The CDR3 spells CASSYAPDYTEAFF. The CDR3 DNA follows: TGTGCCAGCAGTTACGCCCCGGATTACACTGAAGCTTTCTTT.

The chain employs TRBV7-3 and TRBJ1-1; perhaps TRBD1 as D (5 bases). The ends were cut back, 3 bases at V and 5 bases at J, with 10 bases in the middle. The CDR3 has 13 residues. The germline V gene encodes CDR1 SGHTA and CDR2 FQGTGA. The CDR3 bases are TGTGCCAGCAGCTTGCAGGGTGAAACTGAAGCTTTCTTT. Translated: CASSLQGETEAFF.

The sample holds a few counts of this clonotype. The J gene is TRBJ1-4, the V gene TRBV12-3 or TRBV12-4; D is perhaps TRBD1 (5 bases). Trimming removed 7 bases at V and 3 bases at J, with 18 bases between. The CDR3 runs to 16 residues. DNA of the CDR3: TGTGCCAGCACCCCGGGGCAGGGCTTACCTAATGAAAAACTGTTTTTT. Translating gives CASTPGQGLPNEKLFF.

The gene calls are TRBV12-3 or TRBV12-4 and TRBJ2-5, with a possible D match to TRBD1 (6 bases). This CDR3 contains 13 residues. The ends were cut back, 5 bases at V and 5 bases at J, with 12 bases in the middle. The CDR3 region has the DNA TGTGCCAGCAGTCCAACAGGGTACGAGACCCAGTACTTC. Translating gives CASSPTGYETQYF.

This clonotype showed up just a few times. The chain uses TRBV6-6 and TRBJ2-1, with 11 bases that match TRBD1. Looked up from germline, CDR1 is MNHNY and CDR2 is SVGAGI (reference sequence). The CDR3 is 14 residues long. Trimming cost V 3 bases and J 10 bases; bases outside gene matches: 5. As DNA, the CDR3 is TGTGCCAGCAGTTATCGGACAGGGGGCGGCGAGCAGTTCTTC. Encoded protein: CASSYRTGGGEQFF.

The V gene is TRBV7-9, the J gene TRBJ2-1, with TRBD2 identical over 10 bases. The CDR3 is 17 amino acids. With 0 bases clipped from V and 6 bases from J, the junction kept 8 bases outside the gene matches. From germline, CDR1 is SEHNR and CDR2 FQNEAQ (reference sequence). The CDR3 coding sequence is TGTGCCAGCAGCTTAGCTCCGACTAGCGGGCATTCCAATGAGCAGTTCTTC. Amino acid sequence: CASSLAPTSGHSNEQFF.

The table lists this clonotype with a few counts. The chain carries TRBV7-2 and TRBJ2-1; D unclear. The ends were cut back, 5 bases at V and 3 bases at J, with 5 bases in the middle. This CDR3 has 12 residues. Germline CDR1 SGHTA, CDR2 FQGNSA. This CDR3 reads CASSAVYNEQFF. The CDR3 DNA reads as TGTGCCAGCAGCGCGGTCTACAATGAGCAGTTCTTC.

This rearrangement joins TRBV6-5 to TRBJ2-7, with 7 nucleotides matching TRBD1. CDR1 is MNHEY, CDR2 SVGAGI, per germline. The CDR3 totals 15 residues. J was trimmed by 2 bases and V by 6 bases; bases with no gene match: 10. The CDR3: CASSLDRVTAYEQYF. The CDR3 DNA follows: TGTGCCAGCAGCCTAGACAGGGTGACCGCCTACGAGCAGTACTTC.

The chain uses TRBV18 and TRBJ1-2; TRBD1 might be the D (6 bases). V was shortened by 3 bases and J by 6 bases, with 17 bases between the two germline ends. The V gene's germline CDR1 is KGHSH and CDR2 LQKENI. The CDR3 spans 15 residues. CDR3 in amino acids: CASSPGAGGRDGYTF. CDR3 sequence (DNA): TGTGCCAGCTCACCGGGGGCGGGAGGTCGCGATGGCTACACCTTC. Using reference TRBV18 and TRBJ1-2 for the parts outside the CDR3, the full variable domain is NAGVMQNPRHLVRRRGQEARLRCSPMKGHSHVYWYRQLPEEGLKFMVYLQKENIIDESGMPKERFSAEFPKEGPSILRIQQVVRGDSAAYFCASSPGAGGRDGYTFGSGTRLTVV.

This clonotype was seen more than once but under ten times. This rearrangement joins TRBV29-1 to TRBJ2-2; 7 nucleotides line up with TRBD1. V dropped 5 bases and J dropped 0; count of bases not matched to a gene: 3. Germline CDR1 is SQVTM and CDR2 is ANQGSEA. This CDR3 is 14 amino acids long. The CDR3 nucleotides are TGCAGCGTTCGCGGACAGGCGAACACCGGGGAGCTGTTTTTT. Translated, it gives CSVRGQANTGELFF.

This chain's CDR3 is CASSPRSSGSTGELFF. The CDR3 nucleotides read TGTGCCAGCAGTCCCCGATCTAGCGGCAGCACCGGGGAGCTGTTTTTT. The chain has TRBV12-3 or TRBV12-4 and TRBJ2-2; 7 bases line up with TRBD2. This CDR3 spans 16 amino acids. With V trimmed by 5 bases and J by 4 bases, 10 bases remained unmatched.

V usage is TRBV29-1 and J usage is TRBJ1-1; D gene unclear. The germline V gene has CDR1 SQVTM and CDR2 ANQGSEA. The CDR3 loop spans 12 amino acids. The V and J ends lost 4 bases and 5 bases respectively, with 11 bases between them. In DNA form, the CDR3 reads TGCAGCGTTGGTCTTTGGGGTACTGAAGCTTTCTTT. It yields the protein CSVGLWGTEAFF.

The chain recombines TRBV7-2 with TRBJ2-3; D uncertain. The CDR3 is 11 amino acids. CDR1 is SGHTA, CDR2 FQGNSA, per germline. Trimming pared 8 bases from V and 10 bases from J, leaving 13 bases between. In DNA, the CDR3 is TGTGCCAGCGGTTCGGTAGCATCGCAGTATTTT. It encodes CASGSVASQYF.

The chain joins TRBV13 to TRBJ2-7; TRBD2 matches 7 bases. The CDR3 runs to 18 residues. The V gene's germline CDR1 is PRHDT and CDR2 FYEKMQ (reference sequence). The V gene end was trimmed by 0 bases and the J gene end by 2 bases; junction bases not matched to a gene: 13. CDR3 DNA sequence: TGTGCCAGCAGCTTAGGGCCCGTAGGAGCGGGAACCCCCTACGAGCAGTACTTC. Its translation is CASSLGPVGAGTPYEQYF.